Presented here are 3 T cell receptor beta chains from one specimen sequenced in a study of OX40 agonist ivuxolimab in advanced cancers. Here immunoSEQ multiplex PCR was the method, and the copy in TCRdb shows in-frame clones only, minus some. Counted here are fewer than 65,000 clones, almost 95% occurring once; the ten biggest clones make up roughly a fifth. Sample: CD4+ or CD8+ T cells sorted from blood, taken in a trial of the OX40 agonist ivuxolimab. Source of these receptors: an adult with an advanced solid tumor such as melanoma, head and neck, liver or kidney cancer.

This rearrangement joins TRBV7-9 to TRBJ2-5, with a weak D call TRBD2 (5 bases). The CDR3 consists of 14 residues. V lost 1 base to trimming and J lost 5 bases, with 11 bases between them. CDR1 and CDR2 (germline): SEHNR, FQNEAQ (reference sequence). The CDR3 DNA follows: TGTGCCAGCAGCTTAGTCGGGGTGGGCGAGACCCAGTACTTC. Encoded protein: CASSLVGVGETQYF.

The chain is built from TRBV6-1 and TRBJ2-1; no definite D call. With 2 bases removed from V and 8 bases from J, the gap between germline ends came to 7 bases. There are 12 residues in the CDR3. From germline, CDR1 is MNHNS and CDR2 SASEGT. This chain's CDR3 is CASSESGYEQFF. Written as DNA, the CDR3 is TGTGCCAGCAGTGAATCTGGCTATGAGCAGTTCTTC.

CDR3 in amino acids: CASSPYSGEAEAFF. The CDR3 DNA reads as TGTGCCAGCAGCCCCTATAGTGGGGAGGCTGAAGCTTTCTTT. This chain joins TRBV9 and TRBJ1-1; D is unclear. Trimming cost V 4 bases and J 6 bases, with 16 bases left between them. The CDR3 runs to 14 residues. Germline V gene lookup returns CDR1 SGDLS and CDR2 YYNGEE.